These T cell receptor beta chains were read from a single sample in a study of blood T cell repertoires in COVID-19. Method: immunoSEQ multiplex PCR; TCRdb's copy keeps in-frame clones and lacks some. The sample records about 69,000 clones, around 91% being singletons. The source material was peripheral blood. The receptors shown here come from a man aged 50-59 years with acute or convalescent COVID-19. CDR3s include the opening cysteine and the closing phenylalanine or tryptophan.

TRBV12-5	TRBJ2-7	CASGFGQGNEQYF
TRBV15	TRBJ2-5	CATSRVEGWQETQYF
TRBV24-1	TRBJ2-1	CATSDSGLGNEQFF
TRBV9	TRBJ2-3	CASSVAGLAFSATDTQYF
TRBV2	TRBJ1-5	CASSEQGATYQPQHF
TRBV7-9	TRBJ2-7	CASSLGPGLAGVPYEQYF
TRBV19	TRBJ2-2	CASSQGASGGELFF
TRBV3-1/TRBV3-2	TRBJ1-4	CASSLGQGVEKLFF
TRBV9	TRBJ2-3	CASSGTGGGTDTQYF
TRBV10-3	TRBJ1-2	CAIQQFNYGYTF
TRBV11-3	TRBJ2-7	CASSPPQGAWYEQYF
TRBV30	TRBJ2-7	CAWSTGGESYEQYF
TRBV24-1	TRBJ2-2	CATSDPGQGEAGELFF
TRBV10-2	TRBJ2-3	CASSESLLVSGDTQYF
TRBV4-1	TRBJ2-7	CASRPFSGTSGSYEQYF
TRBV6-5	TRBJ2-5	CASRGRGGEETQYF
TRBV7-7	TRBJ2-2	CASSLSQGTGELFF
TRBV5-1	TRBJ2-3	CASSFKQGKSIGFTDTQYF
TRBV24-1	TRBJ2-3	CATSDPPGGTDTQYF
TRBV11-3	TRBJ2-7	CASSLVSGQGDEQYF
TRBV18	TRBJ2-7	CASSRTGGPYEQYF
TRBV3-1/TRBV3-2	TRBJ1-1	CASLAAGGGTEAFF
TRBV27	TRBJ2-1	CASSLAGVRLVPFLNEQFF
TRBV7-2	TRBJ2-3	CASSSRRGTDTQYF